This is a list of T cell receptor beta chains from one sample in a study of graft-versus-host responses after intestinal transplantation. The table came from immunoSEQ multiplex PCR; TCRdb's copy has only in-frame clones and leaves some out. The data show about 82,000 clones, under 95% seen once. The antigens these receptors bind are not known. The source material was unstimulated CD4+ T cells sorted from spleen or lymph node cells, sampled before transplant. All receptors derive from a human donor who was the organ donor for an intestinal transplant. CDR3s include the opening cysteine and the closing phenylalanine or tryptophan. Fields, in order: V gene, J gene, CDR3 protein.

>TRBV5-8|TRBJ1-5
CASSLFRGSNSNQPQHF
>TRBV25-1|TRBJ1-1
CASSDPTGLATEAFF
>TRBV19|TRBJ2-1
CASWDRYNNEQFF
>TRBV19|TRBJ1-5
CASRSGVSNQPQHF
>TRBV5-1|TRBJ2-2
CASSFSGVNTGELFF
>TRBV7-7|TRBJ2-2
CASSSQGAGELFF
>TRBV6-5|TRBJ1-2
CASSLQLRGHGYTF
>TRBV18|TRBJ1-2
CASSPLDRFDGYTF
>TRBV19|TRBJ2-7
CASSITTTSYEQYF
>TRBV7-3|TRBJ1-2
CASSLTQFYGYTF
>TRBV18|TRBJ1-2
CASSPQDRVGYGYTF
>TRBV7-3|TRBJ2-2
CASSVHTFTGELFF
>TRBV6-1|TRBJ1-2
CASSRDRDRYTF
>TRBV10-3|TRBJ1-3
CAISSSPTVSGNTIYF
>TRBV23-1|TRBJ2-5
CASSQSPLDRVETQYF
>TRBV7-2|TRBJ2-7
CASSLRSGIYEQYF
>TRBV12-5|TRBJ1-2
CASGSTEVRIAYTF
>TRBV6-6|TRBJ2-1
CASRPAGGPGEQFF
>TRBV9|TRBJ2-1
CASSVGRAAYNEQFF
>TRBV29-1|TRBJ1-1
CSASWEGRNTEAFF
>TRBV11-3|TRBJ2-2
CASSLAPIRELFF
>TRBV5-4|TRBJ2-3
CASSLWLARDTQYF
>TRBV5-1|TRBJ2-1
CASSLGLAALNEQFF
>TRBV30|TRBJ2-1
CAWSSRLAGANEQFF
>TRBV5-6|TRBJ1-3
CASSRKTGSGNTIYF
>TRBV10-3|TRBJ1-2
CAISPTGDYGCTF
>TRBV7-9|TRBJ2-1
CASSLGSFNEQFF
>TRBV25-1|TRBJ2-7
CASSEWTGGNYEQYF
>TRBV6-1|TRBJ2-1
CASSSEEAAKQFF
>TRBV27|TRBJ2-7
CASSLNLGLAYEQYF
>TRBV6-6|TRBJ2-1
CASTTGGRLNEQFF
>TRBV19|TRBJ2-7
CASSYNRDSSYEQYF
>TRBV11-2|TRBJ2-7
CASRPTGVTAEQYF
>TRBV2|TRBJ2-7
CASSPDRAYSYEQYF
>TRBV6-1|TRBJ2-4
CASRGALAKNIQYF
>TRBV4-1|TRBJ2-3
CASSQDSRLDTQYF
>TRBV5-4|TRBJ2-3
CASSFGETREWVGTQYF
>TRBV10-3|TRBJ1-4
CAISESQGAIEKLFF
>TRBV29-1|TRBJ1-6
CSVGAGDNSPLHF
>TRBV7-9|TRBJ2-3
CASSFDRSTDTQYF
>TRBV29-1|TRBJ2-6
CSVAGSGANVLTF
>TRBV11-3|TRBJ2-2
CASSLGQVPGELFF
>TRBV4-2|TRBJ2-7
CASSQEEGGPNEQYF
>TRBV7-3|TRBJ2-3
CASSHIAGGRDTQYF
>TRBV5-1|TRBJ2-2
CASSWGLAAGELFF
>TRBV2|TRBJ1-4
CASSAQIINEKLFF
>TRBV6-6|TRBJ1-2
CASSLPAVGDTYGYTF
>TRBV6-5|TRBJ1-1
CASSYSKGTEAFF
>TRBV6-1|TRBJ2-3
CASSELAGQGTHTQYF
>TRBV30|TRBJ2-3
CAWSRTGKGTDTQYF
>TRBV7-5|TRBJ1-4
CARNQSPRTGHFKATNEKLFF
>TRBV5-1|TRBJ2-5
CASSGWVAETQYF
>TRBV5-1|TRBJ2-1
CASSTLAGSSYNEQFF